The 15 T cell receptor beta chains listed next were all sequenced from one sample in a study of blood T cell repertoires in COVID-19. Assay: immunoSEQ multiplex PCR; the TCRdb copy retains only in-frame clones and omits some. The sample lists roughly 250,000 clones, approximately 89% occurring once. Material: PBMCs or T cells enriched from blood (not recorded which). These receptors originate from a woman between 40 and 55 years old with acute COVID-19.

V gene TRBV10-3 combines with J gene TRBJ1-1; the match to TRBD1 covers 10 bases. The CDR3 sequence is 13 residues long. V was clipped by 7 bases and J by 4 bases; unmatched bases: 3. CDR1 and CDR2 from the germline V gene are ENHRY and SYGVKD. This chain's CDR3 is CAIIRTGGTEAFF. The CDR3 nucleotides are TGTGCCATCATCCGGACAGGGGGCACTGAAGCTTTCTTT.

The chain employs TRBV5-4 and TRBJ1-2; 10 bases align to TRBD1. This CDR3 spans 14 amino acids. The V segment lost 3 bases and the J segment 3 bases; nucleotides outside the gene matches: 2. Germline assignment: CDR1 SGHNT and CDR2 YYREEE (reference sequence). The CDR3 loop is CASSWGTGDYGYTF. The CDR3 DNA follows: TGTGCCAGCAGCTGGGGGACAGGGGACTATGGCTACACCTTC.

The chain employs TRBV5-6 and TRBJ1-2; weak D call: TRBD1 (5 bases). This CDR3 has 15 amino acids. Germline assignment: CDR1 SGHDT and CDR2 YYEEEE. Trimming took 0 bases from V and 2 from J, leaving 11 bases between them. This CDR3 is CASSLGGTINYGYTF. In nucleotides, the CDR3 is TGTGCCAGCAGCTTGGGGGGGACTATAAACTATGGCTACACCTTC.

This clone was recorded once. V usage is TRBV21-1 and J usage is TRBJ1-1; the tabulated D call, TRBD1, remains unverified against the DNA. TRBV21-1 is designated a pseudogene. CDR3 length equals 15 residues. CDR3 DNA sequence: TGTGCCAGCAGCAGATACAGGGGGCGGAAGACTGAAGCTTTCTTT. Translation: CASSRYRGRKTEAFF.

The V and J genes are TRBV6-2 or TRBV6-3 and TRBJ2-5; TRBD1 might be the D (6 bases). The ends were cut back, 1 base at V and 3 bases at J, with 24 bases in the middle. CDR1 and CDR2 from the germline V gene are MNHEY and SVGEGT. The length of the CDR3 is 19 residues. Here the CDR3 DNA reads TGTGCCAGCAGTTACTTTCTTGGCTCCCACGTACAGGGCAAAGAGACCCAGTACTTC. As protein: CASSYFLGSHVQGKETQYF.

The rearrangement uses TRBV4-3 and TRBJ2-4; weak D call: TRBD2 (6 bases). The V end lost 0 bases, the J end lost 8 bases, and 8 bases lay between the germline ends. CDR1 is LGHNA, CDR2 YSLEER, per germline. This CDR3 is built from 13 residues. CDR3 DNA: TGCGCCAGCAGCCAAGACCGGGACTACATTCAGTACTTC. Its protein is CASSQDRDYIQYF.

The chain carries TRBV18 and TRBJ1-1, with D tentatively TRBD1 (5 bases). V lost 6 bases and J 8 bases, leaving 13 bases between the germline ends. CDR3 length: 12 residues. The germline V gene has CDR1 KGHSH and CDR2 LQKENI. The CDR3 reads CASSILDSEAFF. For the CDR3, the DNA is TGTGCCAGCTCCATACTCGACAGCGAAGCTTTCTTT. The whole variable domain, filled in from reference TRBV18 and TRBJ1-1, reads NAGVMQNPRHLVRRRGQEARLRCSPMKGHSHVYWYRQLPEEGLKFMVYLQKENIIDESGMPKERFSAEFPKEGPSILRIQQVVRGDSAAYFCASSILDSEAFFGQGTRLTVV.

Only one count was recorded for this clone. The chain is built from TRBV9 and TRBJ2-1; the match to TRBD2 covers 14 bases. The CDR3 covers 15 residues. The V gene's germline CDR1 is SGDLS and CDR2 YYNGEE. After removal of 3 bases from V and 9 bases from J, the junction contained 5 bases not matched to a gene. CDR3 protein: CASSGWTSGRLEQFF. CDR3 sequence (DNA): TGTGCCAGCAGCGGATGGACTAGCGGGAGGCTTGAGCAGTTCTTC.

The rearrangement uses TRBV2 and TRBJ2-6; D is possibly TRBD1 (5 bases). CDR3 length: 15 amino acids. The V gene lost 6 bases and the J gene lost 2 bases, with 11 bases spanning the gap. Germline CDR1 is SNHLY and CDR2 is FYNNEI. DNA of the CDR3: TGTGCCAGCAGCCAAGGGGAAACTGGGGCCAACGTCCTGACTTTC. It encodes CASSQGETGANVLTF.

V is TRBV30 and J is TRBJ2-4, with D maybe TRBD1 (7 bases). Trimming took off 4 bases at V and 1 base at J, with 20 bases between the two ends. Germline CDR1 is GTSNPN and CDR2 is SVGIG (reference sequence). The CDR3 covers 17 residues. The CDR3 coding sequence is TGTGCCTGGATTCCAAGGAGGGGGCGTGGGGCCAAAAACATTCAGTACTTC. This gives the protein CAWIPRRGRGAKNIQYF.

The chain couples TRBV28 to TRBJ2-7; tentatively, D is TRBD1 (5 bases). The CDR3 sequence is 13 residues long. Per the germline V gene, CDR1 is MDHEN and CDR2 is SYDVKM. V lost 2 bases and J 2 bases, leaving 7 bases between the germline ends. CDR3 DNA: TGTGCCAGCAGTTTAGTACAGGCCTACGAGCAGTACTTC. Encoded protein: CASSLVQAYEQYF.

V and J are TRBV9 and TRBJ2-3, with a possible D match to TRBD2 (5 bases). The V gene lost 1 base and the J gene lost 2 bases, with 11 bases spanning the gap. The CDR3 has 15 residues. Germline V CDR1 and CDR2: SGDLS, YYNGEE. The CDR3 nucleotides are TGTGCCAGCAGCGTATTCGACTACCTCACAGATACGCAGTATTTT. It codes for CASSVFDYLTDTQYF.

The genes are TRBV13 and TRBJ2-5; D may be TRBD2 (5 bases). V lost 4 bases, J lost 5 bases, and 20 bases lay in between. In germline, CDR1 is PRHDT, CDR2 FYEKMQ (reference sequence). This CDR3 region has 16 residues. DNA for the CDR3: TGTGCCAGCAGCTCTAACTCGGGATCCTCGACGGAGACCCAGTACTTC. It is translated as CASSSNSGSSTETQYF. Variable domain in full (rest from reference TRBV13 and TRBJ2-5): AAGVIQSPRHLIKEKRETATLKCYPIPRHDTVYWYQQGPGQDPQFLISFYEKMQSDKGSIPDRFSAQQFSDYHSELNMSSLELGDSALYFCASSSNSGSSTETQYFGPGTRLLVL.

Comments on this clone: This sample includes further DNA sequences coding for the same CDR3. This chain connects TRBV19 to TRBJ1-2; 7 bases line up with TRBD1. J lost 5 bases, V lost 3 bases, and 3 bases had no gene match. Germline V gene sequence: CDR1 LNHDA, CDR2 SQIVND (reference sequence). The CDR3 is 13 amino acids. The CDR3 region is CASSIGTAYGYTF. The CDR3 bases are TGTGCCAGTAGTATCGGGACAGCATATGGCTACACCTTC.

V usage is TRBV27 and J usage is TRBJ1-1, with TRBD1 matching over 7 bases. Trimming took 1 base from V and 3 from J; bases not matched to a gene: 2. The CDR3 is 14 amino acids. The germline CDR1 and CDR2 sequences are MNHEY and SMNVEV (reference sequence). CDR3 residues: CASSLYRGDTEAFF. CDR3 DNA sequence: TGTGCCAGCAGTTTATACAGGGGAGACACTGAAGCTTTCTTT.